These T cell receptor beta chains were read from a single sample in a study of blood T cell repertoires in COVID-19. Only in-frame clones appear in the TCRdb table, and some are missing; sequencing was by immunoSEQ multiplex PCR. The sample records 200,000 to 300,000 clones, more than 85% being singletons. The sample consisted of peripheral blood. The receptors were gathered from a woman aged 55-70 years with COVID-19, enrolled during active disease. CDR3s include the opening cysteine and the closing phenylalanine or tryptophan. A D gene is named only where the DNA matches it firmly.

TRBJ1-1,TRBV5-1,-,TGCGCCAGCAGCTTGACGTCACAGGGGAACACTGAAGCTTTCTTT,CASSLTSQGNTEAFF
TRBJ2-5,TRBV7-3,-,TGTGCCAGCAGCTTGCAGGGCGCGGAAACTGAGACCCAGTACTTC,CASSLQGAETETQYF
TRBJ1-1,TRBV4-2,TRBD1,TGTGCCAGCAGCCAAGATCCCAGGGGGACTGAAGCTTTCTTT,CASSQDPRGTEAFF
TRBJ1-2,TRBV18,TRBD1,TGTGCCAGCTCACCTCTTGGGGACAGGGGCGGAGGCTACACCTTC,CASSPLGDRGGGYTF
TRBJ1-6,TRBV28,-,TGTGCCAGCAGTAGAGCAGGTCCTAATTCACCCCTCCACTTT,CASSRAGPNSPLHF
TRBJ2-7,TRBV19,TRBD1,TGTGCCAGTAGTATCTGGGGGCGGACAGGGATCGAGCAGTACTTC,CASSIWGRTGIEQYF
TRBJ2-7,TRBV14,TRBD1,TGTGCCAGCAGCCAAGCTTACAGGGGGGCCCACGAGCAGTACTTC,CASSQAYRGAHEQYF
TRBJ1-4,TRBV7-9,-,TGTGCCAGCAGCTTAGCGGTTAGCGATGAAAAACTGTTTTTT,CASSLAVSDEKLFF
TRBJ1-2,TRBV7-2,TRBD1,TGTGCCAGCAGCTTGGACAGGCCCTATGGCTACACCTTC,CASSLDRPYGYTF
TRBJ2-7,TRBV2,TRBD2,TGTGCCAGCAGTGTCTTCGGGGCGGGAGCGAACGACGAGCAGTACTTC,CASSVFGAGANDEQYF
TRBJ2-1,TRBV3-1/TRBV3-2,TRBD2,TGTGCCAGCTGGGGTAGCGGGAGCGGTGAGCAGTTCTTC,CASWGSGSGEQFF
TRBJ1-1,TRBV30,-,TGTGCCTGGAGACCCAACCGGGACACTGAAGCTTTCTTT,CAWRPNRDTEAFF
TRBJ2-3,TRBV7-3,-,TGTGCCAGCAGCCTACTGGGGACTGGGAGCACAGATACGCAGTATTTT,CASSLLGTGSTDTQYF
TRBJ2-2,TRBV19,TRBD2,TGTGCCAGTAGTCTGCTAACTAGCGTAGGGACCGGGGAGCTGTTTTTT,CASSLLTSVGTGELFF